This T cell receptor beta chain was recorded in a study of T cell responses to AZD1222 COVID-19 vaccine. Study-level points and caveats: Samples come after the peak T cell response, not at day 14. Just 6 or 7 AZD1222 recipients were seropositive at baseline. Elevations in Spike-specific TCR breadth and depth followed administration of two AZD1222 doses.

About this clone: No antigen is known for it.

V shed 5 bases, J shed 10 bases, and the junction held 6 bases outside the gene matches. The CDR3 runs to 12 residues. The germline gives CDR1 LGHDT, CDR2 YNNKEL (reference sequence). The analysis combined second doses at about 4 or about 12 weeks. Measured with immunoSEQ multiplex PCR; TCRdb has only the in-frame clones, and not every one. In the table there are some 110,000 clones, roughly 91% of which are singletons. The receptor was isolated from an adult who received the AZD1222 COVID-19 vaccine. The V call is TRBV3-1 (or the pseudogene TRBV3-2), the J call TRBJ2-7; 9 nucleotides match TRBD1. This specimen consisted of peripheral blood, obtained 28 days after the second AZD1222 dose. This CDR3 reads CASSITGGYQYF. Written as DNA, the CDR3 is TGTGCCAGCAGCATCACAGGGGGCTATCAGTACTTC.